This T cell receptor (beta chain) is drawn from a study of T cell responses to AZD1222 COVID-19 vaccine. Study-level background: Second-dose recipients at about 4 or about 12 weeks were treated as one pooled group. Notes on the study in general: Baseline seropositivity occurred in only a handful of AZD1222 recipients.

With respect to this clone: Its target is unknown.

Clones were read by immunoSEQ multiplex PCR, and TCRdb kept only the in-frame ones, dropping some. The table has approximately 90,000 clones, 90% to 95% seen once; the top ten hold about an eighth. This CDR3 spans 14 amino acids. Germline V gene data show CDR1 as KGHDR and CDR2 as SFDVKD. Trimming cost V 2 bases and J 8 bases; bases outside gene matches: 2. This chain links TRBV24-1 with TRBJ2-1; 10 bases fit TRBD1. The sequence came from an adult in good health. The specimen comprised peripheral blood, sampled on day 0 of AZD1222 vaccination. The CDR3 is CATSDSGTGDEQFF. CDR3 DNA sequence: TGTGCCACCAGTGATTCCGGGACAGGGGATGAGCAGTTCTTC.